These 4 T cell receptor beta chains were all obtained from the same sample, sequenced in a study of Graves' ophthalmopathy and Graves' hyperthyroidism. Amplifying from RNA transcripts, the study obtained TCR beta CDR3 regions. Investigators did first-round RT-PCR with HTBI primers, then second-round multiplex PCR. Using its own MiXCR run on the multiplex PCR reads, TCRdb lists one record per CDR3 protein. The sample records some 210,000 distinct CDR3 sequences, 29% being singletons. The sample comprised peripheral blood. These receptors all stem from a man between 50 and 59 years old with Graves' ophthalmopathy.

This clonotype was recorded many times. The CDR3 reads CASSESGMNIQYF. DNA of the CDR3: TGTGCCAGCAGCGAATCGGGAATGAACATTCAGTACTTC. The rearrangement links TRBV5-6 to TRBJ2-4, with a tentative D call TRBD2 (5 bases). Trimming took off 4 bases at V and 7 bases at J, with 12 bases between the two ends. CDR1 SGHDT and CDR2 YYEEEE come from the germline V gene. CDR3 length equals 13 residues.

This clonotype was picked up many times. The J gene is TRBJ2-2, the V gene TRBV7-9; no firm D call. V shed 5 bases and J shed 7 bases, with 11 bases lying between them. The germline V gene encodes CDR1 SEHNR and CDR2 FQNEAQ (reference sequence). This CDR3 has 13 amino acids. The chain's CDR3 is CASSTVLSGELFF. The CDR3 nucleotides are TGTGCCAGCAGCACTGTCCTAAGCGGGGAGCTGTTTTTT.

The chain links TRBV7-2 to TRBJ2-4; D is possibly TRBD1 or TRBD2 (5 bases each). The germline CDR1 and CDR2 sequences are SGHTA and FQGNSA. The V gene lost 5 bases and the J gene lost 0 bases, with 14 bases spanning the gap. The CDR3 runs to 16 residues. The CDR3 DNA reads as TGTGCCAGCAGCACCCCACGTGGGGGAGCCAAAAACATTCAGTACTTC. It encodes CASSTPRGGAKNIQYF.

There are many counts of this clonotype. V and J are TRBV9 and TRBJ1-1; 7 positions agree with TRBD1. With 2 bases clipped from V and 3 bases from J, the junction kept 1 base outside the gene matches. This CDR3 has 13 residues. Germline CDR1 reads SGDLS; CDR2 reads YYNGEE. CDR3 coding DNA: TGTGCCAGCAGCGTCGACAGGGACACTGAAGCTTTCTTT. Protein sequence: CASSVDRDTEAFF.